The 16 T cell receptor beta chains presented below share a single source sample, sequenced in a study of identical twins. One entry per CDR3 protein, called by TCRdb with MiXCR from the 5' RACE reads. The sample records more than 400,000 distinct CDR3 sequences, 15% being singletons. The data also belong to a second study, concerning yellow fever vaccine responses in identical twins.

Sequences were obtained from CD4+ T cells sorted from blood. These TCRs come from a woman younger than 30 in good health.

This clonotype was observed a few times. The V gene is TRBV6-1, the J gene TRBJ2-2, with D possibly being TRBD1 (5 bases). The germline V and J ends were trimmed by 8 bases and 4 bases, with 11 bases remaining between them. This CDR3 is built from 13 residues. CDR1 and CDR2 (germline): MNHNS, SASEGT. The CDR3, as DNA: TGTGCCAGCCGACAGAGGCCCACCGGGGAGCTGTTTTTT. Amino acids: CASRQRPTGELFF.

This chain connects TRBV20-1 to TRBJ2-5; D not resolved. V shed 1 base and J shed 5 bases, with 8 bases lying between them. The CDR3 sequence is 12 residues long. Looked up from germline, CDR1 is DFQATT and CDR2 is SNEGSKA (reference sequence). The CDR3 DNA reads TGCAGTGCTAGAGCCAGTCCGGAGACCCAGTACTTC. As protein: CSARASPETQYF.

This chain joins TRBV4-1 and TRBJ2-7; possibly TRBD2 for D (6 bases). Germline values: CDR1 MGHRA, CDR2 YSYEKL. CDR3 length equals 14 residues. Between the trimmed V and J ends, which lost 5 bases and 2 bases, there was a span of 13 bases. This chain's CDR3 is CASSKGLSAYEQYF. The DNA for the CDR3 is TGCGCCAGCAGCAAGGGACTGTCAGCCTACGAGCAGTACTTC.

V gene TRBV7-9 combines with J gene TRBJ1-1; D remains unclear. The CDR3 is made up of 13 amino acids. Germline assignment: CDR1 SEHNR and CDR2 FQNEAQ (reference sequence). The V end lost 6 bases, the J end lost 1 base, and 9 bases lay between the germline ends. The CDR3 coding sequence is TGTGCCAGCAGACCTGTTGGGAACACTGAAGCTTTCTTT. Translating it yields CASRPVGNTEAFF.

CDR3 bases: TGCGCCAGCAGCTCCCAAAGCGGGGCGGCCCGGTTCTTC. This gives the protein CASSSQSGAARFF. The chain recombines TRBV5-1 with TRBJ2-1, with 7 bases matching TRBD2. The germline CDR1 and CDR2 sequences are SGHRS and YFSETQ. Losses at the gene ends were 3 bases for V and 15 bases for J; bases not matched to a gene: 12. The CDR3 loop spans 13 amino acids.

This clonotype was found a few times. The chain uses TRBV6-1 and TRBJ2-3; D gene unclear. Trimming shortened V by 5 bases and J by 1 base, and 16 bases separated the two germline ends. From germline, CDR1 is MNHNS and CDR2 SASEGT. This CDR3 contains 16 residues. CDR3 sequence (DNA): TGTGCCAGCAGTCAGCCCTCTGGCATGGGCACAGATACGCAGTATTTT. Amino acids: CASSQPSGMGTDTQYF.

This clonotype was recorded a few times. The rearrangement links TRBV10-3 to TRBJ1-5; D gene uncertain. Between the trimmed V and J ends, which lost 2 bases and 4 bases, there was a span of 9 bases. Looked up from germline, CDR1 is ENHRY and CDR2 is SYGVKD. The CDR3 has 14 amino acids. CDR3 coding DNA: TGTGCCATCAGTGAGGGCACGCCGAATCAGCCCCAGCATTTT. It yields the protein CAISEGTPNQPQHF.

This clonotype was picked up many times. The chain is built from TRBV12-3 or TRBV12-4 and TRBJ1-5; 8 bases are shared with TRBD1. With 5 bases clipped from V and 7 bases from J, the junction kept 1 base outside the gene matches. This CDR3 has 12 amino acids. The CDR3, as DNA: TGTGCCAGCAGTCAGGGGGCCCAGCCCCAGCATTTT. It yields the protein CASSQGAQPQHF.

The V gene is TRBV20-1, the J gene TRBJ2-2; D is perhaps TRBD2 (5 bases). The CDR3 has 16 residues. The germline V gene encodes CDR1 DFQATT and CDR2 SNEGSKA (reference sequence). Trimming pared 0 bases from V and 1 base from J, leaving 12 bases between. The CDR3 nucleotides are TGCAGTGCTAGAGATCTCTTTGCGGGGAACACCGGGGAGCTGTTTTTT. This translates into CSARDLFAGNTGELFF.

This chain links TRBV10-3 with TRBJ2-7; D might be TRBD1 or TRBD2, each matching 6 bases. V was pared by 6 bases and J by 2 bases, with 17 bases between. CDR1 ENHRY and CDR2 SYGVKD come from the germline V gene. The length of the CDR3 is 15 residues. The CDR3 region is CAISAGHLLAYEQYV. CDR3 nucleotide sequence: TGTGCCATCAGCGCGGGACACCTATTAGCCTACGAGCAGTACGTC.

V gene TRBV6-5 combines with J gene TRBJ1-2; 8 positions agree with TRBD1. CDR1 MNHEY and CDR2 SVGAGI come from the germline V gene. The CDR3 sequence is 14 residues long. The J segment lost 7 bases and the V segment lost 2 bases, leaving 6 bases of the junction unmatched. CDR3 nucleotides: TGTGCCAGCAGTTACCGAACTCAGGGGGCTGGCTACACCTTC. The encoded protein is CASSYRTQGAGYTF.

This clonotype was counted many times. V gene TRBV29-1 combines with J gene TRBJ1-5; the D is unclear. The CDR3 is 13 amino acids. Per germline, CDR1 SQVTM and CDR2 ANQGSEA. V was clipped by 7 bases and J by 0 bases, with 10 bases between them. The CDR3: CSAAENSNQPQHF. In DNA, the CDR3 is TGCAGCGCCGCGGAGAATAGCAATCAGCCCCAGCATTTT.

This clonotype occurred many times. The chain carries TRBV7-9 and TRBJ2-2; D might be TRBD2 (5 bases). The CDR3 length is 13 residues. V was clipped by 3 bases and J by 6 bases, with 8 bases between them. CDR1 is SEHNR and CDR2 is FQNEAQ in the germline V gene (reference sequence). The CDR3: CASSLAGSGELFF. The CDR3 DNA reads TGTGCCAGCAGCTTGGCGGGCTCCGGGGAGCTGTTTTTT.

V usage is TRBV14 and J usage is TRBJ2-1; the D is unclear. The CDR3 runs 14 residues. Between the trimmed V and J ends, which lost 4 bases and 6 bases, there was a span of 13 bases. Germline V gene data show CDR1 as SGHDN and CDR2 as FVKESK. The CDR3 nucleotides read TGTGCCAGCAGCCGAGTGGGGTCCGGCAATGAGCAGTTCTTC. Translated: CASSRVGSGNEQFF.

This clonotype was seen only a few times. The chain joins TRBV12-3 or TRBV12-4 to TRBJ2-5, with a possible D match to TRBD2 (6 bases). V gave up 6 bases and J gave up 3 bases, with 20 bases separating them. CDR3 size: 16 residues. DNA for the CDR3: TGTGCCAGCAGCCTACTCCTAGCGCCCCAGAAAGAGACCCAGTACTTC. Residues: CASSLLLAPQKETQYF.

This chain joins TRBV20-1 and TRBJ2-7; 11 bases map to TRBD2. The germline CDR1 and CDR2 sequences are DFQATT and SNEGSKA (reference sequence). The V gene end was trimmed by 5 bases and the J gene end by 4 bases; junction bases not matched to a gene: 4. The CDR3 sequence is 13 residues long. The CDR3 protein is CSAVLAGVYEQYF. DNA of the CDR3: TGCAGTGCTGTACTAGCGGGAGTATACGAGCAGTACTTC.